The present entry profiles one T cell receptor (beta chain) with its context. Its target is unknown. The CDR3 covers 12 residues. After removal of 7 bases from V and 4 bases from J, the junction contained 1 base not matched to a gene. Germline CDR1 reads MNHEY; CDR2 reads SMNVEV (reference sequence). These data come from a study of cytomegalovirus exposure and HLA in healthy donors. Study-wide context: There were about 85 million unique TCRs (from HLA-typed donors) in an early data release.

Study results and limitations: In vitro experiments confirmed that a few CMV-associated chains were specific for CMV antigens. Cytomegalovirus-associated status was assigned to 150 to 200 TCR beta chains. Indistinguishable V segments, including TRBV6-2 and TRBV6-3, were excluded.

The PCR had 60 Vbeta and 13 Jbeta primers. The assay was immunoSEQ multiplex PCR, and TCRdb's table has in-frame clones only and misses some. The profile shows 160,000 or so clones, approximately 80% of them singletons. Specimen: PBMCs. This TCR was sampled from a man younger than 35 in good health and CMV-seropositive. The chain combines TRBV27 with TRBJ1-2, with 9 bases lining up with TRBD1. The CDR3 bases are TGTGCCAGCAAGGGACAGGGCTATGGCTACACCTTC. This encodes CASKGQGYGYTF.